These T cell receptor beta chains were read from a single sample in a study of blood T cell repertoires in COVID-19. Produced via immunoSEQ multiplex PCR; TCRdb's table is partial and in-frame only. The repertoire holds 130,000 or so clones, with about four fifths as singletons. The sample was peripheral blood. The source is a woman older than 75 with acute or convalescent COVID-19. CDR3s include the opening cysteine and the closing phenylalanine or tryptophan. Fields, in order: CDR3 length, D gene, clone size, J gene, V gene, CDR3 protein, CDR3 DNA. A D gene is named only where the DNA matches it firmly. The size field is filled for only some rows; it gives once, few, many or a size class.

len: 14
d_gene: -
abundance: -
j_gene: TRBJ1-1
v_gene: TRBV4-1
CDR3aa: CASSQDTWSGEAFF
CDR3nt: TGCGCCAGCAGCCAGGACACTTGGAGTGGTGAAGCTTTCTTT

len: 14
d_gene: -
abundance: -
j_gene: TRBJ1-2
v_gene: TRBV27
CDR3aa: CASSPGKGNYGYTF
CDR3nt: TGTGCCAGCAGTCCAGGGAAGGGAAACTATGGCTACACCTTC

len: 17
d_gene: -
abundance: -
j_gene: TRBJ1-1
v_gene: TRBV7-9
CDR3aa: CASSLARVTVGATEAFF
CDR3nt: TGTGCCAGCAGCTTAGCGCGGGTAACCGTGGGGGCCACTGAAGCTTTCTTT

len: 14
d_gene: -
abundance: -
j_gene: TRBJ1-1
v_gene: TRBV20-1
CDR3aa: CSASFRSQGREAFF
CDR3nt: TGCAGTGCTAGTTTCAGGTCGCAGGGCCGAGAAGCTTTCTTT

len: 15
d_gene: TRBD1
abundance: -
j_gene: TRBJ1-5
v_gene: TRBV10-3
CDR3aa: CAISPTGVDNQPQHF
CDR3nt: TGTGCCATCAGTCCAACAGGGGTGGACAATCAGCCCCAGCATTTT

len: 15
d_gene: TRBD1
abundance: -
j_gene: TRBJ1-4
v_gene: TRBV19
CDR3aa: CASSIQGGYNEKLFF
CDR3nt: TGTGCCAGTAGTATTCAGGGGGGATACAATGAAAAACTGTTTTTT

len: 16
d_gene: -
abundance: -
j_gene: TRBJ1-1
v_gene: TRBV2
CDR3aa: CASSQSAVRANTEAFF
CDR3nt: TGTGCCAGCAGCCAGAGCGCTGTCAGGGCAAACACTGAAGCTTTCTTT

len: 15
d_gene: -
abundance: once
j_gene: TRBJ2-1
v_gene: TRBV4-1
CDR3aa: CASSQRTAVYNEQFF
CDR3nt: TGCGCCAGCAGCCAACGGACAGCAGTTTACAATGAGCAGTTCTTC

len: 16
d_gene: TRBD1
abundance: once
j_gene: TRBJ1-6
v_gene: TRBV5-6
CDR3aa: CASSLAGQGYNSPLHF
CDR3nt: TGTGCCAGCAGCTTGGCCGGACAGGGCTATAATTCACCCCTCCACTTT

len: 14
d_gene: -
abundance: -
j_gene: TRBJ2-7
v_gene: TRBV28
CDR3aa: CASSLGQIPYEQYF
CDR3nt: TGTGCCAGCAGTTTAGGACAGATACCCTACGAGCAGTACTTC

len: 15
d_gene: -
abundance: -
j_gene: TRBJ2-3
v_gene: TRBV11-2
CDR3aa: CATHQGTTLTDTQYF
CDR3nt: TGTGCCACGCACCAGGGGACTACACTCACAGATACGCAGTATTTT